What follows describes a single T cell receptor beta chain. The sample belongs to a study of cytomegalovirus exposure and HLA in healthy donors. Study-level background: The 95 to 150 validation repertoires, a later analysis reported, used the same platform as the 666 first-cohort repertoires.

Assay used: immunoSEQ multiplex PCR; TCRdb lists only in-frame clones, some missing. The sample has under 200,000 clones, under 95% seen once. V was cut by 5 bases and J by 2 bases, with 18 bases left in between. Germline V gene sequence: CDR1 SNHLY, CDR2 FYNNEI. This CDR3 contains 17 residues. Material: PBMCs. This clonotype was obtained from a woman aged 18-35 years in good health and CMV-seropositive. This sequence joins TRBV2 and TRBJ2-2; tentatively, D is TRBD2 (6 bases). The CDR3 loop is CASSQEGWEVNTGELFF. As DNA, the CDR3 is TGTGCCAGCAGTCAGGAGGGTTGGGAAGTAAACACCGGGGAGCTGTTTTTT. Variable domain in full (rest from reference TRBV2 and TRBJ2-2): EPEVTQTPSHQVTQMGQEVILRCVPISNHLYFYWYRQILGQKVEFLVSFYNNEISEKSEIFDDQFSVERPDGSNFTLKIRSTKLEDSAMYFCASSQEGWEVNTGELFFGEGSRLTVL.